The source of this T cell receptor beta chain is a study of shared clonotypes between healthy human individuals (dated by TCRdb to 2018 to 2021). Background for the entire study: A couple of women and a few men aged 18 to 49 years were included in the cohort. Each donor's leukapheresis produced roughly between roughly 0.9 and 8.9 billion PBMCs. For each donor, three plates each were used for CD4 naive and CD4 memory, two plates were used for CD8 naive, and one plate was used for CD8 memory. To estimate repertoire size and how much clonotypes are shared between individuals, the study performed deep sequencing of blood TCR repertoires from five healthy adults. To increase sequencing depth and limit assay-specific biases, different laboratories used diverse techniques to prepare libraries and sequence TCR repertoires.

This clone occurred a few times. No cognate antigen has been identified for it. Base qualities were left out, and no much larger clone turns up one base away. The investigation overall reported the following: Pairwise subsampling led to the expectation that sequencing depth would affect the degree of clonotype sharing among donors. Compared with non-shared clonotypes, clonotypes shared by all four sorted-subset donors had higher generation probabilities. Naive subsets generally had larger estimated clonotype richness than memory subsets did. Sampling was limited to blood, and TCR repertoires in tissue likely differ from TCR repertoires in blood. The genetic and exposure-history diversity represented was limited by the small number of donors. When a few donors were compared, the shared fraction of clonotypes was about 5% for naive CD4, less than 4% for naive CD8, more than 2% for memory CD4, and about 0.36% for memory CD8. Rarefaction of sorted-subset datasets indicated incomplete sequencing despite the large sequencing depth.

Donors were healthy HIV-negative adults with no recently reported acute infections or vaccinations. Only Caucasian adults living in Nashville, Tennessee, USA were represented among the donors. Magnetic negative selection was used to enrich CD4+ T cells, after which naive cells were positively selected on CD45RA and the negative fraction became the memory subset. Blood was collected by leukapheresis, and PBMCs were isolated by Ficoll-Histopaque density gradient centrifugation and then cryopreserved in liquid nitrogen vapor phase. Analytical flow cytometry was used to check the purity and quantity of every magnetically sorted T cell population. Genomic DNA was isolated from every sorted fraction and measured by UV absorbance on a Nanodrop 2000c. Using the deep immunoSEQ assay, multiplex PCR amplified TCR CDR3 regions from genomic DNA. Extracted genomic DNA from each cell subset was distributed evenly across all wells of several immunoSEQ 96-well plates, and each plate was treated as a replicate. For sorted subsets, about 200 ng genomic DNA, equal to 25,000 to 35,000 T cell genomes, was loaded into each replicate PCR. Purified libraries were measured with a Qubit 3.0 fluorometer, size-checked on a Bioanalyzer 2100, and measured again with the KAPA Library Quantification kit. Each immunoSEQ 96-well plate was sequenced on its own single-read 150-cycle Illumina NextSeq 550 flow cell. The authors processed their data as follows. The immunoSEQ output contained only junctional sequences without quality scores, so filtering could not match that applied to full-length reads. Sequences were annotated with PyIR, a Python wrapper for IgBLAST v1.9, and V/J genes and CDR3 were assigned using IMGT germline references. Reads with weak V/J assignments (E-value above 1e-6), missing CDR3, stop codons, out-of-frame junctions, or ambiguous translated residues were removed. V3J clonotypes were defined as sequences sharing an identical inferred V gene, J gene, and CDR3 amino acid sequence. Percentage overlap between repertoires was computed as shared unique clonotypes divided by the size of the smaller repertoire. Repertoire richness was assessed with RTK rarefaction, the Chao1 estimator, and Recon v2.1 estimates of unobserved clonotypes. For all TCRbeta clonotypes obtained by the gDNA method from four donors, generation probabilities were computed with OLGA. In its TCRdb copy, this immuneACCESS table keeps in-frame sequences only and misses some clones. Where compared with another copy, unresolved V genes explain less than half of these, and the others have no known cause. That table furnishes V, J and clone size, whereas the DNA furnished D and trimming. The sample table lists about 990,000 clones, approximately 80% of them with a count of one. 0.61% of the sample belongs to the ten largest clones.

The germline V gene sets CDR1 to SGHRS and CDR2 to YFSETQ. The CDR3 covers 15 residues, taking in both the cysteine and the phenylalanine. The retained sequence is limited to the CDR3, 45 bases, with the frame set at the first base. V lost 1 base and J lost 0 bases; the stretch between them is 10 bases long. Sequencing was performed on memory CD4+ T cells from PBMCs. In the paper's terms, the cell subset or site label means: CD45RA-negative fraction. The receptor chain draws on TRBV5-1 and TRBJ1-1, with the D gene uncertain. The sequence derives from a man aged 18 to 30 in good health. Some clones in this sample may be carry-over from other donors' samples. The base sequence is TGCGCCAGCAGCTTGCGGGCGGCACTGAACACTGAAGCTTTCTTT. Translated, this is CASSLRAALNTEAFF.